The 28 T cell receptor beta chains below were found in one sample sequenced in a study of blood T cell repertoires in COVID-19. The protocol was immunoSEQ multiplex PCR, while the TCRdb copy is restricted to in-frame clones and leaves out a portion. The sample contains around 62,000 clones, 85% of which appear only once. The specimen sequenced was peripheral blood. These receptors were taken from a man aged 50-59 years with acute or convalescent COVID-19.

This chain joins TRBV27 and TRBJ1-2; D gene unclear. The germline V gene encodes CDR1 MNHEY and CDR2 SMNVEV (reference sequence). Trimming took off 1 base at V and 7 bases at J, with 16 bases between the two ends. The CDR3 totals 15 residues. CDR3 region: CASSLFGGSRTGYTF. CDR3 nucleotide sequence: TGTGCCAGCAGTTTATTCGGAGGCAGTCGCACTGGCTACACCTTC.

The chain uses TRBV28 and TRBJ1-3, with a possible D match to TRBD1 (6 bases). The CDR3 is 15 residues long. Germline lookup yields CDR1 MDHEN and CDR2 SYDVKM. V lost 6 bases to trimming and J lost 0 bases, with 12 bases between them. CDR3 sequence reads: CASRATGLSGNTIYF. The DNA of the CDR3 is TGTGCCAGCAGGGCAACAGGGCTCTCTGGAAACACCATATATTTT.

V usage is TRBV7-4 and J usage is TRBJ2-1; tentatively, D is TRBD2 (6 bases). The CDR3 runs 16 residues. The germline V and J ends were trimmed by 4 bases and 3 bases, with 16 bases remaining between them. Germline loops: CDR1 SGHVT, CDR2 SQSDAQ. The CDR3 loop is CASSSSRRGDYNEQFF. The DNA of the CDR3 is TGTGCCAGCAGCTCGTCGCGGAGGGGAGACTACAATGAGCAGTTCTTC.

The chain links TRBV3-1 (or the pseudogene TRBV3-2) to TRBJ2-1; D may be TRBD1 (6 bases). In germline, CDR1 is LGHDT, CDR2 YNNKEL (reference sequence). The CDR3 consists of 15 residues. V lost 0 bases and J 6 bases, leaving 12 bases between the germline ends. The CDR3 sequence: CASSQDIAQGNEQFF. The CDR3 DNA reads TGTGCCAGCAGCCAAGACATAGCACAGGGCAATGAGCAGTTCTTC.

This chain links TRBV27 with TRBJ2-7; 9 bases align to TRBD1. From germline, CDR1 is MNHEY and CDR2 SMNVEV (reference sequence). The CDR3 spans 15 residues. The J segment lost 6 bases and the V segment lost 8 bases, leaving 14 bases of the junction unmatched. CDR3 sequence: CASYKMGQGRPEQYF. CDR3 coding DNA: TGTGCCAGCTACAAGATGGGACAGGGCCGACCCGAGCAGTACTTC.

The rearrangement links TRBV7-2 to TRBJ2-5, with TRBD2 matching over 12 bases. The ends lost 0 bases at V and 5 bases at J; junction bases unmatched: 4. The CDR3 contains 16 residues. Germline values: CDR1 SGHTA, CDR2 FQGNSA. This chain's CDR3 is CASSLAPTSGGETQYF. DNA for the CDR3: TGTGCCAGCAGCTTAGCTCCCACTAGCGGGGGGGAGACCCAGTACTTC.

Worth noting for this clone: This sample includes further DNA sequences coding for the same CDR3. The chain joins TRBV6-5 to TRBJ1-6; D is unresolved. The CDR3 has 13 residues. Germline V gene data show CDR1 as MNHEY and CDR2 as SVGAGI. V lost 8 bases, J lost 3 bases, and 8 bases lay in between. CDR3 nucleotide sequence: TGTGCCAGCCGAGCGGTCTATAATTCACCCCTCCACTTT. This gives the protein CASRAVYNSPLHF.

V is TRBV11-2 and J is TRBJ1-3; unclear D gene. Germline CDR1 SGHAT, CDR2 FQNNGV. V shed 4 bases and J shed 4 bases, with 2 bases lying between them. The CDR3 sequence is 11 residues long. Written as DNA, the CDR3 is TGTGCCAGCAGCTCAGGAAACACCATATATTTT. It yields the protein CASSSGNTIYF. Complete variable domain (other parts from reference TRBV11-2 and TRBJ1-3): EAGVAQSPRYKIIEKRQSVAFWCNPISGHATLYWYQQILGQGPKLLIQFQNNGVVDDSQLPKDRFSAERLKGVDSTLKIQPAKLEDSAVYLCASSSGNTIYFGEGSWLTVV.

This clone is a singleton in its sample. The chain uses TRBV3-1 (or the pseudogene TRBV3-2) and TRBJ2-7, with 8 bases that match TRBD1. Germline V gene data show CDR1 as LGHDT and CDR2 as YNNKEL (reference sequence). The trim removed 0 bases at V and 6 bases at J, leaving 1 base unmatched. The CDR3 is made up of 13 amino acids. CDR3 nucleotides: TGTGCCAGCAGCCAAGAGCAGGGGGCCGAGCAGTACTTC. As protein: CASSQEQGAEQYF.

The CDR3 DNA follows: TGCGCCAGCAGCTTGGAATCAGGGGGCCAGGAGACCCAGTACTTC. Translating it yields CASSLESGGQETQYF. The rearrangement links TRBV5-1 to TRBJ2-5; TRBD1 aligns across 8 bases. Germline V gene data show CDR1 as SGHRS and CDR2 as YFSETQ. V lost 0 bases, J lost 5 bases, and 6 bases stayed unmatched. The CDR3 extends over 15 amino acids.

The rearrangement links TRBV19 to TRBJ1-6; no firm D call. The CDR3 spans 13 residues. V dropped 6 bases and J dropped 2 bases, with 5 bases sitting between them. Germline CDR1 and CDR2: LNHDA and SQIVND (reference sequence). CDR3 bases: TGTGCCAGTAGGAGGGCCTATAATTCACCCCTCCACTTT. Its protein is CASRRAYNSPLHF.

This clone was seen once. The CDR3 region is CASSSRGSDTEAFF. The CDR3 DNA reads TGTGCCAGTAGCTCTCGGGGGTCGGACACTGAAGCTTTCTTT. This chain joins TRBV19 and TRBJ1-1, with D possibly TRBD1 on 5 matching bases. V was trimmed by 6 bases and J by 3 bases, leaving 14 bases between them. The CDR3 sequence is 14 residues long. In germline, CDR1 is LNHDA, CDR2 SQIVND (reference sequence).

The CDR3 sequence is CASSLALGGRETQYF. CDR3 DNA sequence: TGCGCCAGCAGCTTGGCCTTGGGGGGGCGTGAGACCCAGTACTTC. The chain links TRBV5-1 to TRBJ2-5, with D maybe TRBD2 (7 bases). The CDR3 is 15 amino acids. V was cut by 0 bases and J by 5 bases, with 14 bases left in between. Germline values: CDR1 SGHRS, CDR2 YFSETQ.

This chain links TRBV5-1 with TRBJ2-1; 8 bases align to TRBD1. From germline, CDR1 is SGHRS and CDR2 YFSETQ. This CDR3 has 17 amino acids. Trimming took 4 bases from V and 5 from J; bases not matched to a gene: 14. CDR3 nucleotide sequence: TGCGCCAGCAGCCCAGACGTGGGACAGGTCTTAAACAATGAGCAGTTCTTC. This sequence encodes CASSPDVGQVLNNEQFF.

The V call is TRBV11-3, the J call TRBJ2-1, with D possibly being TRBD1 (5 bases). The CDR3 runs 13 residues. Germline CDR1 SGHNT, CDR2 YENEEA. V was cut by 2 bases and J by 5 bases, with 7 bases left in between. The CDR3 reads CASSLSGNNEQFF. The DNA of the CDR3 is TGTGCCAGCAGCTTATCAGGGAACAATGAGCAGTTCTTC.

The V and J genes are TRBV4-2 and TRBJ2-1; 9 positions match TRBD2. Germline V lookup: CDR1 LGHNA, CDR2 YNFKEQ. The CDR3 sequence is 16 residues long. V lost 0 bases to trimming and J lost 4 bases; unmatched junction nucleotides: 4. The CDR3 DNA reads as TGTGCCAGCAGCCAAGATTTCAGCGGGGGGTACAATGAGCAGTTCTTC. Its translation: CASSQDFSGGYNEQFF.

The chain employs TRBV6-5 and TRBJ1-2; D is undetermined. Germline CDR1 reads MNHEY; CDR2 reads SVGAGI. Between the trimmed V and J ends, which lost 2 bases and 3 bases, there was a span of 13 bases. The CDR3 runs 15 residues. The CDR3 bases are TGTGCCAGCAGTTACAGGGAGGGTAACTACTATGGCTACACCTTC. Protein product: CASSYREGNYYGYTF.

This chain links TRBV6-5 with TRBJ1-2, with TRBD1 matching 9 bases. V was pared by 6 bases and J by 4 bases, with 6 bases of the junction left unmatched. This CDR3 region has 14 residues. Germline V gives CDR1 MNHEY, CDR2 SVGAGI. The chain's CDR3 is CASSNTQGAYGYTF. For the CDR3, the DNA is TGTGCCAGCAGCAATACACAGGGGGCCTATGGCTACACCTTC.

The chain links TRBV19 to TRBJ1-1; D remains unclear. V was clipped by 5 bases and J by 1 base, with 11 bases between them. This CDR3 spans 14 amino acids. Per the germline V gene, CDR1 is LNHDA and CDR2 is SQIVND (reference sequence). CDR3 in DNA: TGTGCCAGTAGTTTCTTGGAGCCGAACACTGAAGCTTTCTTT. This translates into CASSFLEPNTEAFF.

This clone is a singleton in its sample. The gene calls are TRBV2 and TRBJ2-5; a possible D gene is TRBD1 (6 bases). The germline V and J ends were trimmed by 6 bases and 3 bases, with 20 bases remaining between them. CDR1 and CDR2 (germline): SNHLY, FYNNEI. This CDR3 has 16 amino acids. CDR3 nucleotide sequence: TGTGCCAGCAGAGCCGGCCCGGGACACGGAGAAGAGACCCAGTACTTC. Translated, it gives CASRAGPGHGEETQYF.

The gene calls are TRBV7-9 and TRBJ1-5; D possibly corresponds to TRBD1 (5 bases). The germline CDR1 and CDR2 sequences are SEHNR and FQNEAQ (reference sequence). The length of the CDR3 is 13 residues. Deletions cut 5 bases from V and 4 bases from J, with 9 bases between. Here the CDR3 DNA reads TGTGCCAGCAGCCCCGGGGGGAATCAGCCCCAGCATTTT. It translates to CASSPGGNQPQHF.

This clone has a single count. The chain employs TRBV5-1 and TRBJ2-1, with D possibly TRBD2 on 6 matching bases. The CDR3 is made up of 12 amino acids. V lost 0 bases to trimming and J lost 10 bases, with 8 bases between them. Germline lookup yields CDR1 SGHRS and CDR2 YFSETQ. As DNA, the CDR3 is TGCGCCAGCAGCTTGGAGAGCGGGGAGCAGTTCTTC. It is translated as CASSLESGEQFF.

This chain uses TRBV11-2 with TRBJ2-5, with 9 bases matching TRBD1. Germline V gives CDR1 SGHAT, CDR2 FQNNGV. The J segment lost 5 bases and the V segment lost 4 bases, leaving 8 bases of the junction unmatched. This CDR3 region has 15 residues. The DNA for the CDR3 is TGTGCCAGCAGCTCTGTCGGACAGGGGCAGGAGACCCAGTACTTC. It encodes CASSSVGQGQETQYF.

The chain has TRBV6-2 or TRBV6-3 and TRBJ2-1; D may be TRBD2 (6 bases). Germline V lookup: CDR1 MNHEY, CDR2 SVGEGT. V shed 0 bases and J shed 9 bases, with 9 bases lying between them. The CDR3 loop spans 13 amino acids. As DNA, the CDR3 is TGTGCCAGCAGTTACTCTAGGGGAGGTGAGCAGTTCTTC. Its protein product is CASSYSRGGEQFF.

The chain has TRBV29-1 and TRBJ2-3, with 11 bases matching TRBD1. The germline V gene has CDR1 SQVTM and CDR2 ANQGSEA. Germline trimming cut 3 bases from V and 4 bases from J; bases unmatched to any gene: 3. The CDR3 loop spans 14 amino acids. CDR3: CSVDGQGAADTQYF. CDR3 in DNA: TGCAGCGTTGATGGACAGGGGGCAGCAGATACGCAGTATTTT.

The V gene is TRBV19, the J gene TRBJ1-1, with D tentatively TRBD1 (5 bases). V was pared by 10 bases and J by 2 bases, with 14 bases between. The CDR3 has 13 residues. Germline-derived CDR1 and CDR2 are LNHDA and SQIVND (reference sequence). Here the CDR3 reads CATSNRLNTEAFF. In nucleotides, the CDR3 is TGTGCCACATCCAACAGGCTCAACACTGAAGCTTTCTTT.

V and J are TRBV30 and TRBJ1-2, with 9 bases lining up with TRBD1. CDR1 and CDR2 (germline): GTSNPN, SVGIG (reference sequence). With 2 bases clipped from V and 4 bases from J, the junction kept 2 bases outside the gene matches. CDR3 length: 13 residues. CDR3 region: CAWSPGQGYGYTF. CDR3 coding DNA: TGTGCCTGGAGTCCGGGACAGGGCTATGGCTACACCTTC.

This sequence joins TRBV5-1 and TRBJ2-1; no clear D gene. Trimming left V 5 bases short and J 9 bases short, with 9 bases between. CDR3 length equals 11 residues. Germline loops: CDR1 SGHRS, CDR2 YFSETQ. The DNA of the CDR3 is TGCGCCAGCAGTGATGAGGTTGAGCAGTTCTTC. Residues: CASSDEVEQFF.